This T cell receptor (beta chain) was identified during a study of cytomegalovirus exposure and HLA in healthy donors. Study-wide findings and caveats: Sequences of the TCR beta chain were said to predict the HLA-A and HLA-B alleles of most subjects accurately. The authors listed roughly 150 TCR beta chains as cytomegalovirus-associated.

The germline gives CDR1 SGHTA, CDR2 FQGNSA. V was clipped by 2 bases and J by 0 bases; unmatched bases: 5. The CDR3 consists of 18 residues. This clone has more than one count but fewer than ten. The antigen is unknown. The PCR used 60 Vbeta and 13 Jbeta primers. The data were produced by immunoSEQ multiplex PCR, yet TCRdb's version contains in-frame clones alone and is incomplete. Among about 180,000 clones, about 81% were seen once, and the ten largest hold less than 2%. This clonotype originated in a man in his forties or fifties in good health and CMV-seronegative. The rearrangement joins TRBV7-2 to TRBJ2-3; 13 nucleotides line up with TRBD2. Material: PBMCs. The CDR3 bases are TGTGCCAGCAGCTTAACGACTAGCGGGGGGCATAGCACAGATACGCAGTATTTT. Translation: CASSLTTSGGHSTDTQYF.